These 26 T cell receptor beta chains were sequenced from one sample in a study of post-analysis software for immune sequencing data. Findings of the study overall: Patients carried roughly 5 TRBV segments more frequently than controls did, and TRBV5-6, TRBV5-1 and TRBV20-1 were among them.

For these receptors, no antigen is known. Every TCR beta cDNA library bore unique molecular identifiers. TCRdb redid the calling of the PCR reads with MiXCR, one entry per CDR3 protein. Among about 820,000 distinct CDR3 sequences, approximately 53% were seen once, and the ten largest hold about 4.5%. The sequenced sample consisted of blood. The receptor set was obtained from a girl aged 10 to 17 with multiple sclerosis.

Only a few counts were recorded for this clonotype. The chain employs TRBV7-7 and TRBJ2-5; 16 nucleotides match TRBD2. With V trimmed by 0 bases and J by 1 base, 5 bases remained unmatched. This CDR3 region has 19 residues. Germline V lookup: CDR1 SSHAT, CDR2 FNYEAQ (reference sequence). The CDR3 loop reads CASSLALGLAGGLQETQYF. The CDR3 DNA reads as TGTGCCAGCAGCTTAGCGTTGGGACTAGCGGGGGGGCTCCAAGAGACCCAGTACTTC.

In DNA, the CDR3 is TGTGCCAGCAGCTCCTCGGTAGCGGGGGGAAGATACAATGAGCAGTTCTTC. Encoded protein: CASSSSVAGGRYNEQFF. The chain uses TRBV7-2 and TRBJ2-1; 10 positions match TRBD2. The CDR3 runs 17 residues. The J segment lost 4 bases and the V segment lost 4 bases, leaving 10 bases of the junction unmatched. Germline V gives CDR1 SGHTA, CDR2 FQGNSA. Supplemented by reference TRBV7-2 and TRBJ2-1, the full variable domain reads GAGVSQSPSNKVTEKGKDVELRCDPISGHTALYWYRQSLGQGLEFLIYFQGNSAPDKSGLPSDRFSAERTGGSVSTLTIQRTQQEDSAVYLCASSSSVAGGRYNEQFFGPGTRLTVL.

This clonotype was observed a few times. The CDR3 DNA follows: TGCAGTGCTAGGGGGACAGGGAAAGAGACCCAGTACTTC. Encoded protein: CSARGTGKETQYF. The chain has TRBV20-1 and TRBJ2-5; 9 bases align to TRBD1. The CDR3 sequence is 13 residues long. Germline V lookup: CDR1 DFQATT, CDR2 SNEGSKA (reference sequence). V lost 3 bases to trimming and J lost 3 bases; unmatched junction nucleotides: 2.

This clonotype was observed a few times. The J gene is TRBJ2-1, the V gene TRBV5-1; D is perhaps TRBD1 (5 bases). This CDR3 contains 17 residues. V lost 3 bases and J 9 bases, leaving 25 bases between the germline ends. Germline-derived CDR1 and CDR2 are SGHRS and YFSETQ. CDR3 region: CASSSLGSRASFGEQFF. CDR3 sequence (DNA): TGCGCCAGCAGCTCCCTCGGTAGCAGGGCATCCTTTGGTGAGCAGTTCTTC.

The chain couples TRBV7-9 to TRBJ2-3, with D perhaps TRBD2 (6 bases). V gave up 5 bases and J gave up 5 bases, with 23 bases separating them. Germline values: CDR1 SEHNR, CDR2 FQNEAQ (reference sequence). The CDR3 runs 17 residues. The CDR3 here is CASSPGGWRDQRDTQYF. As DNA, the CDR3 is TGTGCCAGCAGCCCCGGGGGATGGCGGGATCAGAGAGATACGCAGTATTTT.

This clonotype was seen a single time. This rearrangement joins TRBV7-9 to TRBJ2-7, with D uncertain. Germline loops: CDR1 SEHNR, CDR2 FQNEAQ (reference sequence). This CDR3 region has 15 residues. The V end lost 4 bases, the J end lost 1 base, and 14 bases lay between the germline ends. The CDR3, as DNA: TGTGCCAGCAGCTCCCCCTTTCAGGAATCCTACGAGCAGTACTTC. This encodes CASSSPFQESYEQYF.

V usage is TRBV14 and J usage is TRBJ2-1, with 10 bases identical to TRBD2. Germline CDR1 reads SGHDN; CDR2 reads FVKESK. There are 17 residues in the CDR3. V shed 4 bases, J shed 4 bases, and the junction held 10 bases outside the gene matches. CDR3: CASSRPSGGALYNEQFF. The CDR3, as DNA: TGTGCCAGCAGCCGACCGAGCGGGGGGGCTTTGTACAATGAGCAGTTCTTC. The full variable domain, its missing parts supplied by reference TRBV14 and TRBJ2-1, is EAGVTQFPSHSVIEKGQTVTLRCDPISGHDNLYWYRRVMGKEIKFLLHFVKESKQDESGMPNNRFLAERTGGTYSTLKVQPAELEDSGVYFCASSRPSGGALYNEQFFGPGTRLTVL.

To note about this clonotype: Sequence at one end of the junction differs from germline and may be a read error. This rearrangement joins TRBV20-1 to TRBJ2-7, with unresolved D. The J call may not be correct, given that the DNA end is closer to TRBJ2-5. The CDR3 is made up of 16 amino acids. CDR1 is DFQATT, CDR2 SNEGSKA, per germline (reference sequence). CDR3 in DNA: TGCAGTGCTAGAGGTTCAAGAACTATGTGGCAAGGGACCCAGTACTTC. Amino acids: CSARGSRTMWQGTQYF.

This clonotype occurred a few times. The chain links TRBV10-3 to TRBJ1-2; D uncertain. CDR1 and CDR2 from the germline V gene are ENHRY and SYGVKD. The CDR3 runs 14 residues. V shed 5 bases and J shed 2 bases, with 12 bases lying between them. This CDR3 is CAISIETRNYGYTF. DNA of the CDR3: TGTGCCATCAGTATAGAGACGAGAAACTATGGCTACACCTTC.

The chain is built from TRBV4-2 and TRBJ2-5; D possibly corresponds to TRBD1 (5 bases). V lost 0 bases to trimming and J lost 0 bases, with 11 bases between them. Germline lookup yields CDR1 LGHNA and CDR2 YNFKEQ. CDR3 length: 16 amino acids. The CDR3, as DNA: TGTGCCAGCAGCCAAGAAGTAGGGGATTACCAAGAGACCCAGTACTTC. Protein sequence: CASSQEVGDYQETQYF.

CDR3 coding DNA: TGCGCCAGCAGCGAAATCTACTCGGTGACAGGGGTCCCCGCGCGTCAAGCTGACTATGGCTACACCTTC. This codes for CASSEIYSVTGVPARQADYGYTF. The V call is TRBV5-1, the J call TRBJ1-2; 8 nucleotides agree with TRBD1. The CDR3 spans 23 residues. With 4 bases clipped from V and 3 bases from J, the junction kept 32 bases outside the gene matches. The germline CDR1 and CDR2 sequences are SGHRS and YFSETQ.

The V call is TRBV9, the J call TRBJ2-5; TRBD2 is a possible D gene (6 bases). Germline V gene lookup returns CDR1 SGDLS and CDR2 YYNGEE. The CDR3 extends over 18 amino acids. V was trimmed by 4 bases and J by 2 bases, leaving 24 bases between them. The DNA of the CDR3 is TGTGCCAGCAGCTCTCACGGGGGATCCCTGAACAAACAAGAGACCCAGTACTTC. Its protein is CASSSHGGSLNKQETQYF. Variable domain in full (rest from reference TRBV9 and TRBJ2-5): DSGVTQTPKHLITATGQRVTLRCSPRSGDLSVYWYQQSLDQGLQFLIQYYNGEERAKGNILERFSAQQFPDLHSELNLSSLELGDSALYFCASSSHGGSLNKQETQYFGPGTRLLVL.

The gene calls are TRBV12-3 or TRBV12-4 and TRBJ1-2; weak D call: TRBD1 (5 bases). Trimming removed 1 base from V and 4 bases from J, with 10 bases in between. There are 14 residues in the CDR3. In nucleotides, the CDR3 is TGTGCCAGCAGTTTAGGGGGGGTGCGCTATGGCTACACCTTC. Its protein is CASSLGGVRYGYTF.

This clonotype appeared a few times. V usage is TRBV29-1 and J usage is TRBJ2-7; 7 bases align to TRBD1. This CDR3 contains 17 residues. The germline V gene has CDR1 SQVTM and CDR2 ANQGSEA. The CDR3 sequence: CATKGDSGRGGSYEQYF. The CDR3 DNA reads as TGCGCGACAAAAGGGGACAGCGGACGTGGGGGCTCCTACGAGCAGTACTTC.

The chain has TRBV3-1 and TRBJ2-1, with a possible D match to TRBD1 (7 bases). The germline V and J ends were trimmed by 5 bases and 7 bases, with 24 bases remaining between them. The CDR3 is 17 residues long. Germline CDR1 is LGHDT and CDR2 is YNNKEL (reference sequence). The CDR3 DNA reads as TGTGCCAGCAGCTCTAGCGACAGGGACAGAAATGTTAATGAGCAGTTCTTC. Protein: CASSSSDRDRNVNEQFF.

The chain joins TRBV29-1 to TRBJ1-2; no definite D call. Germline CDR1 is SQVTM and CDR2 is ANQGSEA. The germline V and J ends were trimmed by 4 bases and 4 bases, with 16 bases remaining between them. CDR3 length equals 14 residues. CDR3 residues: CSVGAFHGFYGYTF. CDR3 nucleotides: TGCAGCGTTGGGGCATTCCATGGATTCTATGGCTACACCTTC.

The chain employs TRBV7-9 and TRBJ2-1; 8 nucleotides align to TRBD1. Germline V lookup: CDR1 SEHNR, CDR2 FQNEAQ (reference sequence). The CDR3 extends over 17 amino acids. Losses at the gene ends were 4 bases for V and 4 bases for J; bases not matched to a gene: 12. In DNA, the CDR3 is TGTGCCAGCAGCTCACTGGGACAGGCCAAGCGGTACAATGAGCAGTTCTTC. Protein: CASSSLGQAKRYNEQFF.

J is TRBJ2-1 and V is TRBV5-1; D is unclear. The CDR3 covers 15 residues. The V gene's germline CDR1 is SGHRS and CDR2 YFSETQ. V dropped 1 base and J dropped 9 bases, with 17 bases sitting between them. The CDR3 reads CASSLSESLTTEQFF. The CDR3 DNA follows: TGCGCCAGCAGCTTGTCCGAGAGTCTCACCACTGAGCAGTTCTTC.

This rearrangement joins TRBV20-1 to TRBJ2-3; 7 bases fit TRBD2. The CDR3 runs to 16 residues. The germline V gene encodes CDR1 DFQATT and CDR2 SNEGSKA (reference sequence). V shed 6 bases, J shed 6 bases, and the junction held 18 bases outside the gene matches. Here the CDR3 DNA reads TGCAGTGCCGAAGTCCGCGGGAGAGCGAGAAGGGATACGCAGTATTTT. It yields the protein CSAEVRGRARRDTQYF.

This clonotype came up once. The chain is built from TRBV27 and TRBJ1-2, with 9 bases lining up with TRBD1. This CDR3 is 15 amino acids long. With 5 bases clipped from V and 4 bases from J, the junction kept 8 bases outside the gene matches. Germline CDR1 is MNHEY and CDR2 is SMNVEV (reference sequence). The CDR3 DNA sequence: TGTGCCAGCAGTCGGGGACAGGGAGCAGGCTATGGCTACACCTTC. It is translated as CASSRGQGAGYGYTF.

V and J are TRBV4-2 and TRBJ2-1, with D possibly matching TRBD1 (6 bases). The germline gives CDR1 LGHNA, CDR2 YNFKEQ. V dropped 0 bases and J dropped 7 bases, with 22 bases sitting between them. CDR3 length: 18 amino acids. CDR3 residues: CASSQDRGIQRVLNEQFF. DNA for the CDR3: TGTGCCAGCAGCCAAGATAGGGGGATACAAAGGGTCTTAAATGAGCAGTTCTTC.

This clonotype has just a few counts. The V gene is TRBV20-1, the J gene TRBJ2-3; D unclear. Germline-derived CDR1 and CDR2 are DFQATT and SNEGSKA (reference sequence). With 2 bases removed from V and 4 bases from J, the gap between germline ends came to 7 bases. The CDR3 has 12 amino acids. CDR3: CSARSPPDTQYF. The CDR3 bases are TGCAGTGCTAGAAGCCCTCCAGATACGCAGTATTTT.

A few counts support this clonotype. J is TRBJ1-1 and V is TRBV15; possible D gene TRBD1, 5 bases. The CDR3 has 14 residues. V was clipped by 0 bases and J by 5 bases, with 10 bases between them. Germline lookup yields CDR1 LNHNV and CDR2 YYDKDF (reference sequence). The CDR3 region has the DNA TGTGCCACCAGCAGAGATCTGGGGGGGACTGAAGCTTTCTTT. Its protein product is CATSRDLGGTEAFF.

The chain has TRBV5-1 and TRBJ2-5; 7 bases are a match to TRBD2. The J call is uncertain, as TRBJ2-7 better fits the DNA end. The CDR3 has 15 residues. Germline CDR1 SGHRS, CDR2 YFSETQ. DNA for the CDR3: TGCGCCAGCAGCTGGGGGGGGGTGGCAGCCTACGAGCAGTACTTC. Translation gives CASSWGGVAAYEQYF.

The chain carries TRBV7-9 and TRBJ2-7; 9 nucleotides agree with TRBD1. The germline gives CDR1 SEHNR, CDR2 FQNEAQ (reference sequence). The CDR3 totals 14 residues. Trimming cost V 5 bases and J 3 bases; bases outside gene matches: 5. DNA of the CDR3: TGTGCCAGCAGCCCGACAGGGGGTCTCTACGAGCAGTACTTC. The encoded protein is CASSPTGGLYEQYF.

The gene calls are TRBV20-1 and TRBJ2-1, with a possible D match to TRBD1 (5 bases). Between the trimmed V and J ends, which lost 4 bases and 3 bases, there was a span of 13 bases. The CDR3 sequence is 14 residues long. Germline CDR1 and CDR2: DFQATT and SNEGSKA (reference sequence). The CDR3 protein is CSATRTLGYNEQFF. The CDR3 coding sequence is TGCAGTGCTACGCGGACACTCGGCTACAATGAGCAGTTCTTC.